The entry below describes one T cell receptor beta chain. As yet, its antigen is unknown. Germline CDR1 SNHLY, CDR2 FYNNEI. The CDR3 loop spans 16 amino acids. Losses at the gene ends were 7 bases for V and 1 base for J; bases not matched to a gene: 9. The entry originates in a study of shared clonotypes between healthy human individuals. Caucasian adults living in Nashville, Tennessee, provided all samples. Naive CD45RA+ and memory CD45RA-negative subsets were split from CD4+ cells. Study observations and caveats: Sampling used blood alone; tissue repertoires probably differ.

Each replicate PCR on the sorted subsets used approximately 200 ng DNA (roughly 30,000 T cell genomes). Clones were sequenced by immunoSEQ multiplex PCR, and TCRdb holds only the in-frame ones, with some missing. Of fewer than 400,000 clones listed, 74% are singletons. The clonotype originates from a man aged 25-45 years in good health. This rearrangement joins TRBV2 to TRBJ2-1; 8 nucleotides agree with TRBD2. The specimen sequenced was memory CD4+ T cells sorted from blood. The subset is: CD45RA-negative fraction. CDR3: CASTPQGLASYNEQFF. The CDR3, as DNA: TGTGCCAGCACCCCCCAAGGACTAGCTTCCTACAATGAGCAGTTCTTC.